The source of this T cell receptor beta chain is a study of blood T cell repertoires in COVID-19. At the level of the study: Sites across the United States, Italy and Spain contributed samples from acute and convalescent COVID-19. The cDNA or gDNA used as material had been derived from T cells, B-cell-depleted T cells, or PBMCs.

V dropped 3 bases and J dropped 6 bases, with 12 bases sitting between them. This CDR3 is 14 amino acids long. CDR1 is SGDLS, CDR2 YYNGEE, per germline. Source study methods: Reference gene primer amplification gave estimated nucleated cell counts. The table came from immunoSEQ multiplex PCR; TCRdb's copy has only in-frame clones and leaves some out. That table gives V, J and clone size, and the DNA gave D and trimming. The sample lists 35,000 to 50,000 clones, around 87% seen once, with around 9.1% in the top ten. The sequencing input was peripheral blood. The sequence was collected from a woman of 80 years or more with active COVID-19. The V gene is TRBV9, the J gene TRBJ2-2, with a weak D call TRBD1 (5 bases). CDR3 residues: CASSAYSGPGELFF. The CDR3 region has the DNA TGTGCCAGCAGCGCCTATTCAGGGCCCGGGGAGCTGTTTTTT.